Relative to its sample, the clone carrying this T cell receptor beta chain is medium-sized. Its antigen is undetermined. The sample comes from a study of vaccination effects on CD4 cells after COVID-19. ViraFEST used viral peptide pools to expand antigen-specific CD4+ T cells before sequencing. Cultured cells yielded isolated CD4+ T cells after 10 to 11 days. Two-dose vaccination with either BNT162b2 or mRNA-1273 was given to the participants. The protocol was immunoSEQ multiplex PCR, while the TCRdb copy is restricted to in-frame clones and leaves out a portion. The sample holds around 15,000 clones, approximately 80% seen once. Germline V CDR1 and CDR2: LGHNA, YSLEER. The CDR3 is 20 amino acids. V lost 0 bases, J lost 0 bases, and 21 bases lay in between.

Sample: CD4+ T cells from PBMCs cultured with HCoV-NL63 spike peptides, taken after COVID-19 vaccination. This receptor was obtained from a human donor who received a COVID-19 vaccine. The rearrangement uses TRBV4-3 and TRBJ1-5; D gene unclear. CDR3 loop: CASSQDYVSGGRISNQPQHF. The CDR3 DNA is TGCGCCAGCAGCCAAGATTATGTAAGTGGAGGAAGGATTAGCAATCAGCCCCAGCATTTT.